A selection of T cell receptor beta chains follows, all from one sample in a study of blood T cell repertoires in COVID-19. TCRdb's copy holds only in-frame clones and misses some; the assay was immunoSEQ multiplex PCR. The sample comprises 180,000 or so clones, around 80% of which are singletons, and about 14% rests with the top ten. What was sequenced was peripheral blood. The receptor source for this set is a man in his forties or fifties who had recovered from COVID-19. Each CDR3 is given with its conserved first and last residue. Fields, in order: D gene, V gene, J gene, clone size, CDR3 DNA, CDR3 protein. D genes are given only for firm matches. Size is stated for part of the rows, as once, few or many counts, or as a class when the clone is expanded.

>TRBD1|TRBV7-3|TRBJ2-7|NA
TGTGCCAGCAGCCGGACAGGGAGCTCCTACGAGCAGTACTTC
CASSRTGSSYEQYF
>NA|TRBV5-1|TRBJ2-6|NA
TGCGCCAGCAGCACCGGACAGACCCGATCTGGGGCCAACGTCCTGACTTTC
CASSTGQTRSGANVLTF
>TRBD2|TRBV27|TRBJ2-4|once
TGTGCCAGCAGACATAAGCGGGGAGGGTCCATTCAGTACTTC
CASRHKRGGSIQYF
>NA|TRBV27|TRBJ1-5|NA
TGTGCCAGCTGGGTAGCTAATCAGCCCCAGCATTTT
CASWVANQPQHF
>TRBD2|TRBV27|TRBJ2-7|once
TGTGCCAGCAGTCCCGGGACTAGCGCACCCTCCTACGAGCAGTACTTC
CASSPGTSAPSYEQYF
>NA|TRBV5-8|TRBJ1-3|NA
TGTGCCAGCAGTGTACCCAGTTACTCTGGAAACACCATATATTTT
CASSVPSYSGNTIYF
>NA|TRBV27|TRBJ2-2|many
TGTGCCAGCAGTTTTGTCGGGAGATGGACCGGGGAGCTGTTTTTT
CASSFVGRWTGELFF
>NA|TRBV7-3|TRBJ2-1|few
TGTGCCAGCAGCGCCTCGGGGGTCAATGAGCAGTTCTTC
CASSASGVNEQFF
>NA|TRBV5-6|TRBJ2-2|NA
TGTGCCAGCAACCGAAGGTCAGGGACGAACACCGGGGAGCTGTTTTTT
CASNRRSGTNTGELFF
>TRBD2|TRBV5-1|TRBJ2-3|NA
TGCGCCAGCAGCGACCTAGGTGCGGGAGGGGCAGATACGCAGTATTTT
CASSDLGAGGADTQYF
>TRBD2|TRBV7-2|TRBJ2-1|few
TGTGCCAGCAGCTTAGTGCCTAGCGGGGTCAATGAGCAGTTCTTC
CASSLVPSGVNEQFF
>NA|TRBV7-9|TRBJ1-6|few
TGTGCCAGCAGCTTAGGGGGCTATGGTTCACCCCTCCACTTT
CASSLGGYGSPLHF
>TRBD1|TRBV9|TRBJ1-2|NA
TGTGCCAGCAGAGGCGATCCGGGACAGATGAACTATGGCTACACCTTC
CASRGDPGQMNYGYTF
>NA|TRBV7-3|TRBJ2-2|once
TGTGCCAGCAGCTTAAAACCCGCAGGGGCCCTCAACACCGGGGAGCTGTTTTTT
CASSLKPAGALNTGELFF
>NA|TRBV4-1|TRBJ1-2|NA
TGCGCCAGCAGCCAAGATCAGGGAACCTATGGCTACACCTTC
CASSQDQGTYGYTF
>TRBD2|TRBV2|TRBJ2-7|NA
TGTGCCAGCAGTGTTTTGGGGGGGAGAGCCGAGCAGTACTTC
CASSVLGGRAEQYF
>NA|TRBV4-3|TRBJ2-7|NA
TGCGCCAGCAGCCAAGATGCTGCGCCTAGCCGCGAGCAGTACTTC
CASSQDAAPSREQYF
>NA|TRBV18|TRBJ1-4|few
TGTGCCAGCTCACCGGTCAAAACAAATAATGAAAAACTGTTTTTT
CASSPVKTNNEKLFF
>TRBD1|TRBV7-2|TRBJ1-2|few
TGTGCCAGCAGCTCGTCGGACAGGGGCGGCTACACCTTC
CASSSSDRGGYTF
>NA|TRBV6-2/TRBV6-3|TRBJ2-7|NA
TGTGCCAGCAGTTACGTACAGCAACAAACCTACGAGCAGTACTTC
CASSYVQQQTYEQYF
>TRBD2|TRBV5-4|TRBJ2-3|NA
TGTGCCAGCAGCACCGGGACTAGCGGGAGTGGTCGACCAGATACGCAGTATTTT
CASSTGTSGSGRPDTQYF
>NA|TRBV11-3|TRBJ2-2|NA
TGTGCCAGCAGCTTAGCAGGACTTAACACCGGGGAGCTGTTTTTT
CASSLAGLNTGELFF
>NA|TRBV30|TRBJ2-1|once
TGTGCCTGGAGTGTACCGTTGCGGGATAGAGTTCAGTTCTTC
CAWSVPLRDRVQFF